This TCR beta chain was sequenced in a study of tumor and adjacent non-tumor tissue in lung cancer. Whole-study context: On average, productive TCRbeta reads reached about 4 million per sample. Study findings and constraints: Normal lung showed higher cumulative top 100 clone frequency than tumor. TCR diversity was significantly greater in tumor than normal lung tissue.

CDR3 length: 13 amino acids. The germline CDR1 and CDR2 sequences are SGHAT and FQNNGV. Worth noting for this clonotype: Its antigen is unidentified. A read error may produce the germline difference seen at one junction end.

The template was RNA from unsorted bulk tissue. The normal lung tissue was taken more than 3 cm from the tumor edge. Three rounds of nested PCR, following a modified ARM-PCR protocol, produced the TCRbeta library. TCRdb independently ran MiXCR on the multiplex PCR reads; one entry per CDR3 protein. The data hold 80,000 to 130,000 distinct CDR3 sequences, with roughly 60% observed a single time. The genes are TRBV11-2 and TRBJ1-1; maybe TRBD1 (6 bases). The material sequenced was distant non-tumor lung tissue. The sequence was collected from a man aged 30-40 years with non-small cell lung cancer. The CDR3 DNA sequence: TGTGCGAGCAGCTTAGAGGGGGGGTTTGGAGCTTTCTTT. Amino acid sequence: CASSLEGGFGAFF.